This T cell receptor beta chain originates from a study of T cell responses to AZD1222 COVID-19 vaccine. Study outcomes and limitations: Increases in Spike-specific TCR breadth and depth were seen after two AZD1222 doses. Within unmutated variant regions lay the reported targets of nearly half of spike-specific TCRs. Only a handful of people who got AZD1222 tested seropositive at baseline.

The V end lost 2 bases, the J end lost 4 bases, and 8 bases lay between the germline ends. The CDR3 sequence is 13 residues long. Germline lookup yields CDR1 SGHRS and CDR2 YFSETQ. TCRdb's table, derived via immunoSEQ multiplex PCR, lists solely in-frame clones and lacks some. The sample shows 250,000 to 300,000 clones, approximately 94% of them seen only once. A remark on this clone: As yet, its antigen is unknown.

The genes are TRBV5-1 and TRBJ2-3; TRBD1 might be the D (6 bases). The sequence derives from an adult who received the AZD1222 COVID-19 vaccine. The sample was peripheral blood, taken 28 days after the second AZD1222 dose. The CDR3 loop is CASSLQGPDTQYF. In nucleotides, the CDR3 is TGCGCCAGCAGCTTACAGGGACCAGATACGCAGTATTTT.